Listed here are 8 T cell receptor beta chains from one sample, sequenced in a study of blood T cell repertoires in COVID-19. Clones were sequenced by immunoSEQ multiplex PCR, and TCRdb holds only the in-frame ones, with some missing. The repertoire holds approximately 210,000 clones, approximately 86% seen once, with around 0.93% in the top ten. Input material: peripheral blood. All receptors derive from a man aged 55 to 69 with COVID-19, enrolled during active disease.

The genes are TRBV18 and TRBJ2-2, with D possibly TRBD1 on 5 matching bases. This CDR3 is 16 amino acids long. Per the germline V gene, CDR1 is KGHSH and CDR2 is LQKENI. The germline V and J ends were trimmed by 3 bases and 2 bases, with 13 bases remaining between them. The CDR3 sequence: CASSPPAGYNTGELFF. The DNA for the CDR3 is TGTGCCAGCTCACCCCCTGCAGGGTATAACACCGGGGAGCTGTTTTTT.

CDR3 region: CASSATGLGTDTQYF. As DNA, the CDR3 is TGCGCCAGCAGCGCTACGGGACTGGGCACAGATACGCAGTATTTT. This sequence joins TRBV5-1 and TRBJ2-3; tentative D call: TRBD2 (6 bases). This CDR3 spans 15 amino acids. Germline V gene data show CDR1 as SGHRS and CDR2 as YFSETQ. V was clipped by 4 bases and J by 1 base, with 13 bases between them. Using reference TRBV5-1 and TRBJ2-3 for the parts outside the CDR3, the full variable domain is KAGVTQTPRYLIKTRGQQVTLSCSPISGHRSVSWYQQTPGQGLQFLFEYFSETQRNKGNFPGRFSGRQFSNSRSEMNVSTLELGDSALYLCASSATGLGTDTQYFGPGTRLTVL.

This clone was picked up one time. The V gene is TRBV11-3, the J gene TRBJ2-3, with TRBD1 identical over 7 bases. In germline, CDR1 is SGHNT, CDR2 YENEEA. The CDR3 consists of 15 residues. V shed 5 bases and J 4 bases; nucleotides not matched to a gene: 9. CDR3: CASSQTGSIPDTQYF. The CDR3 DNA reads as TGTGCCAGCAGCCAGACAGGGTCGATCCCAGATACGCAGTATTTT.

The V and J genes are TRBV9 and TRBJ2-5, with 8 bases aligning to TRBD1. Trimming removed 4 bases from V and 4 bases from J; junction bases left unmatched: 9. There are 15 residues in the CDR3. CDR1 is SGDLS, CDR2 YYNGEE, per germline. CDR3 DNA sequence: TGTGCCAGCAGCACCTCCGGACAGGGAAGAGAGACCCAGTACTTC. Amino acids: CASSTSGQGRETQYF.

This rearrangement joins TRBV6-5 to TRBJ2-7, with 7 positions matching TRBD1. The V and J ends lost 6 bases and 5 bases, in that order; junction bases with no gene match: 7. Germline V gene data show CDR1 as MNHEY and CDR2 as SVGAGI. The CDR3 extends over 13 amino acids. In DNA form, the CDR3 reads TGTGCCAGCAGCACCAGGGGGAGAGACGAGCAGTACTTC. It encodes CASSTRGRDEQYF.

The genes are TRBV4-1 and TRBJ2-3; a weak D match, TRBD1 (6 bases). This CDR3 is 16 amino acids long. The germline gives CDR1 MGHRA, CDR2 YSYEKL. V was shortened by 0 bases and J by 0 bases, with 10 bases between the two germline ends. The CDR3, as DNA: TGCGCCAGCAGCCAAGAACGACAGGCAAGCACAGATACGCAGTATTTT. It encodes CASSQERQASTDTQYF.

This chain joins TRBV29-1 and TRBJ1-1; weak D call: TRBD1 (6 bases). Germline V CDR1 and CDR2: SQVTM, ANQGSEA. The CDR3 length is 12 residues. Between the trimmed V and J ends, which lost 8 bases and 0 bases, there was a span of 10 bases. The CDR3 loop is CSSGHLNTEAFF. The CDR3 coding sequence is TGCAGCTCGGGACATCTGAACACTGAAGCTTTCTTT.

The chain uses TRBV19 and TRBJ1-1; TRBD1 aligns across 8 bases. With 2 bases clipped from V and 1 base from J, the junction kept 12 bases outside the gene matches. CDR1 is LNHDA and CDR2 is SQIVND in the germline V gene (reference sequence). The CDR3 is made up of 18 amino acids. The CDR3 bases are TGTGCCAGTAGTATACGGGCATCGAGACAGGGGTGGAACACTGAAGCTTTCTTT. It codes for CASSIRASRQGWNTEAFF.